The clone carrying this TCR beta chain was picked up many times. Universal primer sites and UMIs were introduced during 5'RACE template-switching synthesis of TCR cDNA. MiXCR, applied by TCRdb to the 5' RACE reads, yields one record per CDR3 protein. Among nearly 45,000 distinct CDR3 sequences listed, roughly 7.1% were seen once. This sample is drawn from a study of T cells after yellow fever vaccination. Study background: The SMART-Seq v4 Ultra Low Input method served to prepare the low-cell-number fractions. Study-wide points: Abundant clonotypes from the bulk population could get into FACS-sorted repertoires as contaminants. Clones that expanded after primary vaccination mostly reappeared after the booster (just over 95% CD4, about 89% CD8).

Per germline, CDR1 MDHEN and CDR2 SYDVKM. The CDR3 is 14 amino acids. The ends were cut back, 2 bases at V and 3 bases at J, with 10 bases in the middle. This TCR derives from a man aged 30 to 45 who received the YFV17D yellow fever vaccine. Specimen: CD8+ T cells not binding an NS4B(214-222) dextramer, sorted from PBMCs, collected 45 days after the yellow fever booster vaccination. This rearrangement joins TRBV28 to TRBJ2-5, with unresolved D. The DNA of the CDR3 is TGTGCCAGCAGTTTACGAGCCAGGAAAGAGACCCAGTACTTC. The encoded protein is CASSLRARKETQYF.